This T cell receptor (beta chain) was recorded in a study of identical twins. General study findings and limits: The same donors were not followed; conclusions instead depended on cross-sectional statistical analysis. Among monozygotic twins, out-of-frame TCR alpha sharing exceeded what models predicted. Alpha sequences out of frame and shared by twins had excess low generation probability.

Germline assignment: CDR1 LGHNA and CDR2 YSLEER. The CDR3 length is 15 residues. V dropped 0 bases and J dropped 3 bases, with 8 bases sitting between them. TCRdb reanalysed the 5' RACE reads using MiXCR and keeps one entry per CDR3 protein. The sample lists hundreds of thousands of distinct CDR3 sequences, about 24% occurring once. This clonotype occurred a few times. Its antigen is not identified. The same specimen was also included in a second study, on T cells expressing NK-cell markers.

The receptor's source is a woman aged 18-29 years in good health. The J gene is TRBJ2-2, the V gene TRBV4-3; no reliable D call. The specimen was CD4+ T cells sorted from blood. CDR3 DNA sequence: TGCGCCAGCAGCCAAGATCGGCAGTACACCGGGGAGCTGTTTTTT. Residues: CASSQDRQYTGELFF.